One and the same sample provided the 22 T cell receptor beta chains below, sequenced in a study of response to subunit inactivated influenza vaccine. TCRdb called the RT-PCR reads again in MiXCR, with one record for every CDR3 protein. The sample lists about 520,000 distinct CDR3 sequences, about a tenth occurring once. Material: PBMCs from blood, obtained roughly 45 days after vaccination. These receptor sequences come from a man aged 50-60 years who received an inactivated influenza vaccine.

To note about this clonotype: A read error may explain this, as a much larger clone is one base away. This rearrangement joins TRBV5-1 to TRBJ2-7, with D tentatively TRBD2 (5 bases). The CDR3 runs 14 residues. In germline, CDR1 is SGHRS, CDR2 YFSETQ. CDR3 protein: CTSSFSSSSYEQYF. As DNA, the CDR3 is TGCACCAGCAGCTTTTCTAGCTCCAGCTACGAGCAGTACTTC.

This sequence joins TRBV2 and TRBJ2-2, with D possibly matching TRBD1 (5 bases). This CDR3 contains 16 residues. The germline V and J ends were trimmed by 1 base and 1 base, with 10 bases remaining between them. CDR1 and CDR2 (germline): SNHLY, FYNNEI. Here the CDR3 reads CASSEGGALNTGELFF. The DNA for the CDR3 is TGTGCCAGCAGTGAAGGGGGCGCCTTGAACACCGGGGAGCTGTTTTTT.

The chain joins TRBV28 to TRBJ1-5; possible D gene TRBD1, 5 bases. The CDR3 contains 14 residues. V was cut by 11 bases and J by 4 bases, with 18 bases left in between. Germline V CDR1 and CDR2: MDHEN, SYDVKM. CDR3 sequence: CAHAGGARNQPQHF. CDR3 bases: TGTGCCCATGCGGGAGGGGCACGAAATCAGCCCCAGCATTTT.

CDR3 in DNA: TGCTGCGCTAGAGCCCCTCGCGAAACTAGGTACTCCTACGAGCAGTACTTC. Protein product: CCARAPRETRYSYEQYF. V is TRBV20-1 and J is TRBJ2-7; D perhaps matches TRBD2 (5 bases). The CDR3 contains 17 residues. CDR1 is DFQATT, CDR2 SNEGSKA, per germline (reference sequence).

This clonotype was seen many times. This sequence joins TRBV12-3 or TRBV12-4 and TRBJ1-5; 12 bases line up with TRBD1. V was clipped by 5 bases and J by 2 bases; unmatched bases: 7. The CDR3 length is 17 residues. CDR3 residues: CASSPGTGGFGNQPQHF. CDR3 bases: TGTGCCAGCAGTCCCGGGACAGGGGGCTTCGGCAATCAGCCCCAGCATTTT.

V usage is TRBV18 and J usage is TRBJ2-7; a possible D gene is TRBD2 (5 bases). This CDR3 is 17 amino acids long. V lost 3 bases to trimming and J lost 5 bases, with 23 bases between them. CDR1 and CDR2 from the germline V gene are KGHSH and LQKENI. The chain's CDR3 is CASSPKLERTLGNEQYF. The CDR3 DNA is TGTGCCAGCTCACCGAAGTTGGAGCGGACCCTCGGAAACGAGCAGTACTTC.

The chain links TRBV28 to TRBJ2-7; maybe TRBD2 (5 bases). The germline gives CDR1 MDHEN, CDR2 SYDVKM. The CDR3 has 12 residues. V was clipped by 11 bases and J by 2 bases, with 13 bases between them. The CDR3 reads CAAGSMTYEQYF. In nucleotides, the CDR3 is TGTGCCGCGGGCTCTATGACCTACGAGCAGTACTTC.

The chain employs TRBV6-2 or TRBV6-3 and TRBJ2-7, with D possibly being TRBD1 (5 bases). This CDR3 region has 14 residues. Germline CDR1 is MNHEY and CDR2 is SVGEGT. V gave up 0 bases and J gave up 5 bases, with 11 bases separating them. CDR3 loop: CASSYSQGWNEQYF. CDR3 nucleotide sequence: TGTGCCAGCAGTTACTCCCAGGGTTGGAACGAGCAGTACTTC.

Here the CDR3 reads CASSLTTGTGSEQYF. The CDR3, as DNA: TGTGCCAGCAGCTTAACAACCGGGACAGGGAGTGAGCAGTACTTC. The V gene is TRBV7-2, the J gene TRBJ2-7; 9 bases fit TRBD1. Germline assignment: CDR1 SGHTA and CDR2 FQGNSA. V dropped 2 bases and J dropped 7; count of bases not matched to a gene: 9. The CDR3 runs to 15 residues.

This clonotype has more than one count but fewer than ten. V is TRBV15 and J is TRBJ2-2; weak D call: TRBD1 (6 bases). V dropped 1 base and J dropped 0 bases, with 21 bases sitting between them. Germline loops: CDR1 LNHNV, CDR2 YYDKDF (reference sequence). This CDR3 is built from 20 residues. This CDR3 is CATSRVGYRETLSNTGELFF. The CDR3 DNA is TGTGCCACCAGCAGAGTTGGTTACAGGGAGACCCTTTCGAACACCGGGGAGCTGTTTTTT.

This clonotype was counted only a few times. The CDR3 loop is CATSEQGLAGEQFF. The DNA for the CDR3 is TGTGCCACCAGTGAACAAGGACTAGCGGGGGAGCAGTTCTTC. V is TRBV24-1 and J is TRBJ2-1; TRBD2 aligns across 12 bases. Germline assignment: CDR1 KGHDR and CDR2 SFDVKD. Trimming took 4 bases from V and 10 from J; bases not matched to a gene: 4. This CDR3 spans 14 amino acids.

The J gene is TRBJ2-3, the V gene TRBV15; TRBD1 agrees at 8 bases. This CDR3 region has 14 residues. Germline CDR1 and CDR2: LNHNV and YYDKDF (reference sequence). V was pared by 9 bases and J by 1 base, with 6 bases of the junction left unmatched. As DNA, the CDR3 is TGTGCCACTGAAGAGGACAGGGGCACAGATACGCAGTATTTT. It codes for CATEEDRGTDTQYF. The full variable domain, in which reference TRBV15 and TRBJ2-3 provide the parts outside the CDR3, is DAMVIQNPRYQVTQFGKPVTLSCSQTLNHNVMYWYQQKSSQAPKLLFHYYDKDFNNEADTPDNFQSRRPNTSFCFLDIRSPGLGDTAMYLCATEEDRGTDTQYFGPGTRLTVL.

The rearrangement links TRBV6-2 or TRBV6-3 to TRBJ2-3, with D hard to call. The CDR3 has 13 amino acids. Germline-derived CDR1 and CDR2 are MNHEY and SVGEGT. Trimming took 6 bases from V and 1 from J, leaving 8 bases between them. This CDR3 reads CASRSAGTDTQYF. CDR3 nucleotides: TGTGCCAGCAGGTCCGCGGGCACAGATACGCAGTATTTT.

In its sample, this clonotype was seen a few times. V is TRBV7-2 and J is TRBJ2-2; tentative D call: TRBD1 (5 bases). This CDR3 spans 16 amino acids. Trimming cost V 0 bases and J 1 base, with 9 bases left between them. From germline, CDR1 is SGHTA and CDR2 FQGNSA. The CDR3 protein is CASSLATGVNTGELFF. The CDR3, as DNA: TGTGCCAGCAGCTTAGCAACAGGAGTGAACACCGGGGAGCTGTTTTTT.

This clonotype was detected ten times or more. V and J are TRBV29-1 and TRBJ2-7, with D possibly TRBD2 on 6 matching bases. The CDR3 spans 14 residues. Germline V gives CDR1 SQVTM, CDR2 ANQGSEA. Trimming pared 4 bases from V and 2 bases from J, leaving 15 bases between. This CDR3 is CSVVGGAAAYEQYF. The CDR3, as DNA: TGCAGCGTTGTTGGCGGGGCAGCGGCCTACGAGCAGTACTTC.

This clonotype was observed a few times. The J gene is TRBJ1-2, the V gene TRBV2; D remains ambiguous. V lost 7 bases, J lost 4 bases, and 22 bases lay in between. Germline V gives CDR1 SNHLY, CDR2 FYNNEI. This CDR3 comprises 16 residues. CDR3 nucleotides: TGTGCCAGCAAACTACCGGGAATTGACGGGATCTATGGCTACACCTTC. Its translation is CASKLPGIDGIYGYTF.

This clonotype appeared a few times. The V gene is TRBV11-2, the J gene TRBJ2-2, with D unresolved. The CDR3 is 12 residues long. Germline assignment: CDR1 SGHAT and CDR2 FQNNGV. Trimming took off 6 bases at V and 7 bases at J, with 9 bases between the two ends. For the CDR3, the DNA is TGTGCCAGCAGGATCTCGGGCGGGGAGCTGTTTTTT. It translates to CASRISGGELFF.

This clonotype was counted ten times or more. In DNA form, the CDR3 reads TGCAGTGCTAGAGACCGTACAGGGAACACTGAAGCTTTCTTT. Protein product: CSARDRTGNTEAFF. The rearrangement joins TRBV20-1 to TRBJ1-1; possibly TRBD1 for D (5 bases). In germline, CDR1 is DFQATT, CDR2 SNEGSKA (reference sequence). The CDR3 runs to 14 residues. With 0 bases removed from V and 1 base from J, the gap between germline ends came to 9 bases.

This clonotype has a handful of counts. J is TRBJ2-7 and V is TRBV20-1; TRBD1 matches at 10 bases. This CDR3 region has 14 residues. Trimming at V came to 5 bases and at J to 2 bases, leaving 6 bases not matched to a gene. Germline CDR1 and CDR2: DFQATT and SNEGSKA (reference sequence). CDR3 sequence: CSAGPGTGAYEQYF. The CDR3, as DNA: TGCAGTGCTGGACCCGGGACAGGGGCCTACGAGCAGTACTTC.

This clonotype was seen at least ten times. The rearrangement joins TRBV7-9 to TRBJ1-4; D gene unclear. This CDR3 comprises 14 residues. The V end was cut by 3 bases, the J end by 0 bases, with 5 bases between. Germline V gives CDR1 SEHNR, CDR2 FQNEAQ (reference sequence). The chain's CDR3 is CASSLIATNEKLFF. The CDR3 nucleotides read TGTGCCAGCAGCTTGATTGCAACTAATGAAAAACTGTTTTTT. Together with reference TRBV7-9 and TRBJ1-4, the CDR3 gives the full variable domain: DTGVSQNPRHKITKRGQNVTFRCDPISEHNRLYWYRQTLGQGPEFLTYFQNEAQLEKSRLLSDRFSAERPKGSFSTLEIQRTEQGDSAMYLCASSLIATNEKLFFGSGTQLSVL.

V gene TRBV12-3 or TRBV12-4 combines with J gene TRBJ2-2, with TRBD1 matching over 8 bases. The CDR3 runs to 15 residues. V dropped 3 bases and J dropped 6; count of bases not matched to a gene: 6. The CDR3 bases are TGTGCCAGCAGTTTTACAGGCAGGGGGCCCGGGGAGCTGTTTTTT. It is translated as CASSFTGRGPGELFF.

This clonotype was found many times. The V call is TRBV7-2, the J call TRBJ2-7; TRBD1 matches 10 bases. From germline, CDR1 is SGHTA and CDR2 FQGNSA. This CDR3 spans 15 amino acids. The ends lost 3 bases at V and 5 bases at J; junction bases unmatched: 7. CDR3 in amino acids: CASSFRGQGVHEQYF. In nucleotides, the CDR3 is TGTGCCAGCAGCTTCCGCGGACAGGGGGTTCACGAGCAGTACTTC. Full variable domain (remainder filled in from reference TRBV7-2 and TRBJ2-7): GAGVSQSPSNKVTEKGKDVELRCDPISGHTALYWYRQSLGQGLEFLIYFQGNSAPDKSGLPSDRFSAERTGGSVSTLTIQRTQQEDSAVYLCASSFRGQGVHEQYFGPGTRLTVT.